This T cell receptor (beta chain) was profiled in a study of blood T cells in healthy people across ages. To note about this clonotype: Sequence at one end of the junction differs from germline and may be a read error.

The second PCR ran 7 to 11 cycles with a sample-barcoded 5' primer and J-beta primers. MiXCR was run by TCRdb on the 5' RACE reads, yielding one entry per CDR3 protein. The sample gives about 1.5 million distinct CDR3 sequences, around 40% of which show up once; 4% is in the top ten. The length of the CDR3 is 15 residues. Germline-derived CDR1 and CDR2 are LNHNV and YYDKDF (reference sequence). V usage is TRBV15 and J usage is TRBJ2-3; the D is unclear. The clonotype comes from a woman under 30 in good health. The sample consisted of blood. CDR3 sequence (DNA): TGTGTCACCAGCAGAGTGACTTCTTACACAGATACGCAGTATTTT. The encoded protein is CVTSRVTSYTDTQYF.